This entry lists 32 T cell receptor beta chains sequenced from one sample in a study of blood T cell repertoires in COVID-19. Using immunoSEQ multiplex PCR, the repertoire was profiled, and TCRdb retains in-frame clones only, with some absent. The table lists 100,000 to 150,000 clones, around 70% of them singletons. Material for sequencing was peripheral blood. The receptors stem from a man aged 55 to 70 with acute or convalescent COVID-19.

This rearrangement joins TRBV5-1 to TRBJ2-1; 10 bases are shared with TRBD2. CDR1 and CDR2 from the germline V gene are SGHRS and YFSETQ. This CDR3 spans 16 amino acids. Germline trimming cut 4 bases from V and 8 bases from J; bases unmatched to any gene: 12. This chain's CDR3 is CASSAKPAGGGDEQFF. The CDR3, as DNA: TGCGCCAGCAGCGCGAAACCAGCGGGAGGGGGAGATGAGCAGTTCTTC.

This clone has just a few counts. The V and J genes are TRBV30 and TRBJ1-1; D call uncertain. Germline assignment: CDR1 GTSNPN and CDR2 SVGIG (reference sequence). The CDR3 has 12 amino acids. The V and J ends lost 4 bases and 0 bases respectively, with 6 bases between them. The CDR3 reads CAWILMNTEAFF. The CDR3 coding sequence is TGTGCCTGGATCCTAATGAACACTGAAGCTTTCTTT.

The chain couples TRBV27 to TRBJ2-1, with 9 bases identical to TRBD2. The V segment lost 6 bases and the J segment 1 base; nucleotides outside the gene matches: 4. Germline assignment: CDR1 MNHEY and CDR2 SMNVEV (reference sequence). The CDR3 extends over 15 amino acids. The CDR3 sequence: CASRISGSSYNEQFF. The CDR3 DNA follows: TGTGCCAGCAGGATTAGCGGGAGTTCCTACAATGAGCAGTTCTTC.

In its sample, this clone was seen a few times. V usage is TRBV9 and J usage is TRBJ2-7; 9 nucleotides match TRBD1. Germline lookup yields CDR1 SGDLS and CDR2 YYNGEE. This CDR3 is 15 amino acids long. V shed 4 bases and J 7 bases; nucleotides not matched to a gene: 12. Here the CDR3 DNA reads TGTGCCAGCAGCCCCGGGACAGGGATTGGTGGGGAGCAGTACTTC. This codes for CASSPGTGIGGEQYF.

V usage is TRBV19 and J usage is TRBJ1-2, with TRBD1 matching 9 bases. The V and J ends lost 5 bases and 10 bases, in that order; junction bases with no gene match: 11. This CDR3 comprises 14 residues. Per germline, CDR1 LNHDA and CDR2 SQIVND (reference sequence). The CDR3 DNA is TGTGCCAGTAGTGTCCGGGACAGGGAAAGAATCTACACCTTC. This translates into CASSVRDRERIYTF.

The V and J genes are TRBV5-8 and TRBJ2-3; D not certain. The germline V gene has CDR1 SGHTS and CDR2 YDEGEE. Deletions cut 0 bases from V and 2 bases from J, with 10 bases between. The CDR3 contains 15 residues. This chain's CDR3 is CASSLAVGYTDTQYF. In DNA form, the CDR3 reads TGTGCCAGCAGCTTGGCCGTCGGTTACACAGATACGCAGTATTTT.

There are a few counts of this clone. CDR3 in DNA: TGTGCCAGCAGCGTAAGCGGGAGCGGCCCCTACAATGAGCAGTTCTTC. As protein: CASSVSGSGPYNEQFF. The V call is TRBV28, the J call TRBJ2-1; 8 bases fit TRBD2. After removal of 6 bases from V and 2 bases from J, the junction contained 9 bases not matched to a gene. Germline V gene data show CDR1 as MDHEN and CDR2 as SYDVKM. The CDR3 length is 16 residues.

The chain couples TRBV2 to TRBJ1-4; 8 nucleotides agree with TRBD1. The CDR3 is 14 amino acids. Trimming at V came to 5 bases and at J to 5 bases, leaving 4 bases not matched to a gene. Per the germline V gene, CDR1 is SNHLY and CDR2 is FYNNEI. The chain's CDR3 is CASSQDRANEKLFF. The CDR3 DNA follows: TGTGCCAGCAGTCAGGACAGGGCAAATGAAAAACTGTTTTTT.

The CDR3 protein is CASSIDALVQPQHF. The DNA of the CDR3 is TGTGCCAGTAGTATAGATGCTCTAGTTCAGCCCCAGCATTTT. V is TRBV19 and J is TRBJ1-5; D remains ambiguous. V lost 0 bases and J 6 bases, leaving 9 bases between the germline ends. This CDR3 is built from 14 residues. Per germline, CDR1 LNHDA and CDR2 SQIVND (reference sequence).

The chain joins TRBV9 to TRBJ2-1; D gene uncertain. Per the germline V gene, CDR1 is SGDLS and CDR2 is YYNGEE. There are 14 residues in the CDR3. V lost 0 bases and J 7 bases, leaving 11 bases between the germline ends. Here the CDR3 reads CASSVVGAQNEQFF. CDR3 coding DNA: TGTGCCAGCAGCGTAGTCGGTGCACAGAATGAGCAGTTCTTC. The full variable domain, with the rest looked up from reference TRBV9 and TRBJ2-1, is DSGVTQTPKHLITATGQRVTLRCSPRSGDLSVYWYQQSLDQGLQFLIQYYNGEERAKGNILERFSAQQFPDLHSELNLSSLELGDSALYFCASSVVGAQNEQFFGPGTRLTVL.

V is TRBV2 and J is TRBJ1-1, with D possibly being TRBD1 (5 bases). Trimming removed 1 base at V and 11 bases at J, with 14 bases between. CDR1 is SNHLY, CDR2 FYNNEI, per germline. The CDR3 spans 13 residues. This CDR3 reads CASSEVDSFNAFF. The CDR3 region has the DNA TGTGCCAGCAGTGAAGTTGACAGCTTTAATGCTTTCTTT.

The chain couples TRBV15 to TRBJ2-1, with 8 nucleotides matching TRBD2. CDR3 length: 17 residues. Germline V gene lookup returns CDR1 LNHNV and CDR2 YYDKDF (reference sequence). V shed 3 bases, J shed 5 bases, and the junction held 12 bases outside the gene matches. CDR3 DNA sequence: TGTGCCACCAGCAGCCCACTTATCTTGCGGGAGGACAATGAGCAGTTCTTC. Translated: CATSSPLILREDNEQFF. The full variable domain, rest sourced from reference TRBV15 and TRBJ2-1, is DAMVIQNPRYQVTQFGKPVTLSCSQTLNHNVMYWYQQKSSQAPKLLFHYYDKDFNNEADTPDNFQSRRPNTSFCFLDIRSPGLGDTAMYLCATSSPLILREDNEQFFGPGTRLTVL.

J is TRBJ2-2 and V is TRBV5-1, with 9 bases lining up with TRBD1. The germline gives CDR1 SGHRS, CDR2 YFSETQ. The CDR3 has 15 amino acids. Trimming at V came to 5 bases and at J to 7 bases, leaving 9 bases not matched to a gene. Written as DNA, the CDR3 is TGCGCCAGCAGACAGCTACAGGGGGCGCGCGGGGAGCTGTTTTTT. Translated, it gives CASRQLQGARGELFF.

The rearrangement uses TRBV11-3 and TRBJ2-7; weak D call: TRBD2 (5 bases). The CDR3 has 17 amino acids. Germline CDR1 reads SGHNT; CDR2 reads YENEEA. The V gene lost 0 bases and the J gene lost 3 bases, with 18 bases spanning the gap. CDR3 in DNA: TGTGCCAGCAGCTTAGAAGGGCCTCGGGGTTTCGACTACGAGCAGTACTTC. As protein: CASSLEGPRGFDYEQYF.

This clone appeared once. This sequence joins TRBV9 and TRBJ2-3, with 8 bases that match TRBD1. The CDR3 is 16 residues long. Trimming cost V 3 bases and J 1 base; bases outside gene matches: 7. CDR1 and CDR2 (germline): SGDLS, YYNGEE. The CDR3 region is CASSAGQVRGTDTQYF. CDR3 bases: TGTGCCAGCAGCGCGGGACAGGTGAGGGGCACAGATACGCAGTATTTT.

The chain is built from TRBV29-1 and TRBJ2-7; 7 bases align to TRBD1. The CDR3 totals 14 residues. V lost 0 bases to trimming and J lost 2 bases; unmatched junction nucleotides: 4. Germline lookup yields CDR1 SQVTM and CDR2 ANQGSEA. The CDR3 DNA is TGCAGCGTTGAAGAGTTGGGACAGCCCTACGAGCAGTACTTC. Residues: CSVEELGQPYEQYF.

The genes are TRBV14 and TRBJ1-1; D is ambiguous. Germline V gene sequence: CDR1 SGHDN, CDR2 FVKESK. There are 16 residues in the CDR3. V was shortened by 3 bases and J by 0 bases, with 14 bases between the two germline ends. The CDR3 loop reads CASSQPGFRMNTEAFF. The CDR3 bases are TGTGCCAGCAGCCAGCCTGGATTCAGGATGAACACTGAAGCTTTCTTT.

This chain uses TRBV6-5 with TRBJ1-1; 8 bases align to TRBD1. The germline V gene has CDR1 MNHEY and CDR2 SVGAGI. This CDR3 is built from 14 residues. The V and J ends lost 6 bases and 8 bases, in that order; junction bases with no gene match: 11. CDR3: CASRAGQGAYEAFF. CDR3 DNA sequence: TGTGCCAGCAGAGCGGGGCAGGGGGCCTACGAAGCTTTCTTT.

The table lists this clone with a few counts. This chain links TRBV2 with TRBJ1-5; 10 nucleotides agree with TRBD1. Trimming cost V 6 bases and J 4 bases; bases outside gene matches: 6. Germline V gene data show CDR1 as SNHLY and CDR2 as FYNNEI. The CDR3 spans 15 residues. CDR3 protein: CASRFDRGPNQPQHF. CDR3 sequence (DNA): TGTGCCAGCAGGTTTGACAGGGGGCCGAATCAGCCCCAGCATTTT.

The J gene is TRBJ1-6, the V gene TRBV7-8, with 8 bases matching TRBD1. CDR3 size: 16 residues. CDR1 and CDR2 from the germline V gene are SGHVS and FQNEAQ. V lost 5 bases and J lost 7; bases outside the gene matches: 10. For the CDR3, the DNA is TGTGCCAGCAGCAACCCAGGACAGGGCGGGAATTCACCCCTCCACTTT. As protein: CASSNPGQGGNSPLHF.

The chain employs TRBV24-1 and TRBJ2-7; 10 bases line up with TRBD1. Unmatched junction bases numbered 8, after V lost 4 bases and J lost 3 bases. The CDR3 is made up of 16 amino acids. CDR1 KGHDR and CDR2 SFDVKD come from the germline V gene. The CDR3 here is CATSEGTGTGDYEQYF. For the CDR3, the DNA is TGTGCCACCAGTGAAGGTACCGGGACAGGGGACTACGAGCAGTACTTC.

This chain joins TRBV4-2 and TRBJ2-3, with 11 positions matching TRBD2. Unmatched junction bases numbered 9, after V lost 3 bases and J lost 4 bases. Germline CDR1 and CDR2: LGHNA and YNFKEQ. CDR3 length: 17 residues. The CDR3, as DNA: TGTGCCAGCAGCCAGGGGGATAGCGGGGGGGCCCCAGATACGCAGTATTTT. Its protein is CASSQGDSGGAPDTQYF.

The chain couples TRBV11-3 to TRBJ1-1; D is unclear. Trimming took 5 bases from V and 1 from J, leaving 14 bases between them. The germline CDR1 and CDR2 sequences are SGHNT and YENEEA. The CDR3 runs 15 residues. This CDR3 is CASSPRRSGNTEAFF. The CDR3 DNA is TGTGCCAGCAGCCCCCGCCGATCCGGGAACACTGAAGCTTTCTTT.

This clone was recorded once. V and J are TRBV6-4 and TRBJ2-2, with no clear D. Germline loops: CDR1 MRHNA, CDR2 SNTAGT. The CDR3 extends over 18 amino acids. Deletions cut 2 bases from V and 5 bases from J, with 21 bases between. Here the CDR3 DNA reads TGTGCCAGCAGTGACAACCCGTTTATGGGCTCCGGAACCGGGGAGCTGTTTTTT. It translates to CASSDNPFMGSGTGELFF.

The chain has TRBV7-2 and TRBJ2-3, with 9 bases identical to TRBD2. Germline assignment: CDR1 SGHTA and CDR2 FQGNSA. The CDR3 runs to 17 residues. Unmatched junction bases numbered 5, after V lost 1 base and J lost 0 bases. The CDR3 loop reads CASSLVLAGLSTDTQYF. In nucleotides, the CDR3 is TGTGCCAGCAGCTTAGTCCTAGCGGGGCTCAGCACAGATACGCAGTATTTT.

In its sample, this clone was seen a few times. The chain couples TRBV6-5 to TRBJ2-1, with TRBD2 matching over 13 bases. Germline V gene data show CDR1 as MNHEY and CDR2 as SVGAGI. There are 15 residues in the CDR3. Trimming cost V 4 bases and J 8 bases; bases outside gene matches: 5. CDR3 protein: CASSFGTSGTYEQFF. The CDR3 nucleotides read TGTGCCAGCAGTTTTGGGACTAGCGGGACCTATGAGCAGTTCTTC.

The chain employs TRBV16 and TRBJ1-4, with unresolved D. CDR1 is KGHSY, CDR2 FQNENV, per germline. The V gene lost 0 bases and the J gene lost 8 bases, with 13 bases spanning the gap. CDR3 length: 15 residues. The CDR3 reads CASSQSSVGREKLFF. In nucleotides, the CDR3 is TGTGCCAGCAGCCAATCGTCGGTGGGCAGGGAAAAACTGTTTTTT. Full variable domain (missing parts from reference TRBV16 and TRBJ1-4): GEEVAQTPKHLVRGEGQKAKLYCAPIKGHSYVFWYQQVLKNEFKFLISFQNENVFDETGMPKERFSAKCLPNSPCSLEIQATKLEDSAVYFCASSQSSVGREKLFFGSGTQLSVL.

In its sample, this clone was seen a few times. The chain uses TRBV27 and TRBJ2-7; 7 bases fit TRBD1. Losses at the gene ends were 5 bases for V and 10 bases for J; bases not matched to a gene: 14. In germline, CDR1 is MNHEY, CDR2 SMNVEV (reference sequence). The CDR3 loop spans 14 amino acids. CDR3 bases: TGTGCCAGCAGTGTCAACAGGGGTGCTCTCGATCAGTACTTC. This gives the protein CASSVNRGALDQYF.

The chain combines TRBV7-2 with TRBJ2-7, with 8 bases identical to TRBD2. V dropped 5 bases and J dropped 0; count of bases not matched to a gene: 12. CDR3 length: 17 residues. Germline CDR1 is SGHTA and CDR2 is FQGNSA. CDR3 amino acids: CASSRPPGGGYSYEQYF. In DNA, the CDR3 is TGTGCCAGCAGCCGTCCCCCCGGGGGGGGGTACTCCTACGAGCAGTACTTC.

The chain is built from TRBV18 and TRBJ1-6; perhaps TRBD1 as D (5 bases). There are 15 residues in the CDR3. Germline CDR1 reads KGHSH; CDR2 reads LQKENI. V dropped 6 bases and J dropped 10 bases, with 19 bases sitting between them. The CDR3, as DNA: TGTGCCAGCTCGCCAAACCCAGGGCAGGGATCACCCCTCCACTTT. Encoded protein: CASSPNPGQGSPLHF.

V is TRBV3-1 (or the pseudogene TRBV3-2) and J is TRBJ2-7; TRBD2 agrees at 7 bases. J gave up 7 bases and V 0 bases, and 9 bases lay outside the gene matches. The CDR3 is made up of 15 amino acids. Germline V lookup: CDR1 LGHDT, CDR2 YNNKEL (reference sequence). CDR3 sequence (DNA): TGTGCCAGCAGCCAAGATGCGGGGCGGGAGAGGGAGCAGTACTTC. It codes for CASSQDAGREREQYF.

The CDR3 sequence is CAWKRGQANTGELFF. CDR3 sequence (DNA): TGTGCCTGGAAGAGGGGACAGGCGAACACCGGGGAGCTGTTTTTT. The chain recombines TRBV30 with TRBJ2-2; 8 nucleotides agree with TRBD1. V lost 4 bases to trimming and J lost 0 bases; unmatched junction nucleotides: 4. Germline CDR1 is GTSNPN and CDR2 is SVGIG (reference sequence). The CDR3 spans 15 residues. Full variable domain (rest looked up from reference TRBV30 and TRBJ2-2): SQTIHQWPATLVQPVGSPLSLECTVEGTSNPNLYWYRQAAGRGLQLLFYSVGIGQISSEVPQNLSASRPQDRQFILSSKKLLLSDSGFYLCAWKRGQANTGELFFGEGSRLTVL.